This T cell receptor (beta chain) emerged from a study of blood T cells in healthy people across ages. Overall study results and limits: Expanded clonotype shifts may have been confounded, as the donors had an unknown CMV status.

The use of a sample-barcoded 5' primer and a J-beta primer mix characterized a second PCR of roughly 7 to 12 cycles. Template switching added a 12-random-nucleotide identifier to every cDNA molecule. Sequencing recovered at least 3 million CDR3-containing paired-end reads from each sample. MiXCR was run by TCRdb on the 5' RACE reads, yielding one entry per CDR3 protein. The table shows 550,000 to 750,000 distinct CDR3 sequences, with around 21% occurring only once. As for this clonotype: As yet, its antigen is unknown.

CDR3 length: 16 amino acids. V was shortened by 2 bases and J by 0 bases, with 10 bases between the two germline ends. Germline V gene data show CDR1 as LGHDT and CDR2 as YNNKEL (reference sequence). The chain joins TRBV3-1 to TRBJ2-2, with D uncertain. The source is a man aged 65 to 79 in good health. Sequencing was performed on blood. CDR3 protein: CASSQTWAANTGELFF. The CDR3 DNA is TGTGCCAGCAGCCAAACATGGGCGGCGAACACCGGGGAGCTGTTTTTT.